This T cell receptor (beta chain) was identified in a study of cytomegalovirus exposure and HLA in healthy donors. Study at large: From roughly 180 million T cells, an earlier analysis saw 100 million to 140 million unique TCR beta sequences. General study findings and limits: Based on reports, TCR beta sequences accurately predicted HLA-A and HLA-B alleles for most subjects.

The PCR contained 60 Vbeta and 13 Jbeta primers. Generated by immunoSEQ multiplex PCR, the TCRdb table keeps only in-frame clones and is missing some. Altogether about 59,000 clones are present, 65% to 90% being singletons, with the ten largest covering about 1.6%. A word on this clone: As yet, its antigen is unknown.

The V gene end was trimmed by 3 bases and the J gene end by 9 bases; junction bases not matched to a gene: 2. CDR3 length: 13 residues. Germline V lookup: CDR1 MNHNS, CDR2 SASEGT. The sequenced sample was PBMCs. The rearrangement uses TRBV6-1 and TRBJ2-5; 12 bases agree with TRBD1. This clonotype was sampled from a human donor in good health. The CDR3 DNA reads as TGTGCCAGCAGTGACCGGGACAGGGGGCCCCAGTACTTC. Translation: CASSDRDRGPQYF.